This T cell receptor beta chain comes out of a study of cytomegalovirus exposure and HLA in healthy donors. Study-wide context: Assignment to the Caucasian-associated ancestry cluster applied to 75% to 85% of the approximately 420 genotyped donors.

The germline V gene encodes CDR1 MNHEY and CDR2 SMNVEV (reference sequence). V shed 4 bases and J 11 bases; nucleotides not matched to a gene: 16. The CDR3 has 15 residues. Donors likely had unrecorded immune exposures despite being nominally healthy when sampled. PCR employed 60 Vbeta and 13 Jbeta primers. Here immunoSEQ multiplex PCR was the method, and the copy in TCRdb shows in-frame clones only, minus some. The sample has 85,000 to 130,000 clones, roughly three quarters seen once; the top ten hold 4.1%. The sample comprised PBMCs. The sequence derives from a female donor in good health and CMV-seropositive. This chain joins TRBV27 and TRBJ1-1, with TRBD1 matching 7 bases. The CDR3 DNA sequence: TGTGCCAGCAGTTACCTCGGCGGAGGGGGCAGGGAGGCTTTCTTT. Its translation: CASSYLGGGGREAFF.